Each of the 6 T cell receptor beta chains below was sequenced from the same sample in a study of T cell responses to AZD1222 COVID-19 vaccine. Measured with immunoSEQ multiplex PCR; TCRdb has only the in-frame clones, and not every one. The sample shows fewer than 80,000 clones, approximately 88% of them seen only once. The sequences come from peripheral blood, collected 28 days after the second dose of the MenACWY control vaccine. The receptors derive from an adult who received the MenACWY meningococcal vaccine as a control.

The V gene is TRBV15, the J gene TRBJ1-2; TRBD1 matches 8 bases. There are 18 residues in the CDR3. The junction had 14 bases not matched to a gene; V was cut back by 4 bases and J by 1 base. In germline, CDR1 is LNHNV, CDR2 YYDKDF (reference sequence). The CDR3 reads CATSNHRPGQGYNYGYTF. CDR3 nucleotide sequence: TGTGCCACCAGCAACCACAGACCAGGACAGGGCTATAACTATGGCTACACCTTC.

This sequence joins TRBV2 and TRBJ1-3; 10 nucleotides match TRBD1. Looked up from germline, CDR1 is SNHLY and CDR2 is FYNNEI. V lost 8 bases to trimming and J lost 0 bases; unmatched junction nucleotides: 13. CDR3 length: 18 residues. CDR3: CASSGQGLFPTSGNTIYF. The CDR3 coding sequence is TGTGCCAGCTCGGGACAGGGGTTATTCCCCACCTCTGGAAACACCATATATTTT.

As to this clone: The sample contains more than one DNA sequence encoding this CDR3. The chain carries TRBV6-2 or TRBV6-3 and TRBJ1-1; D not resolved. Trimming removed 2 bases at V and 0 bases at J, with 4 bases between. There are 13 residues in the CDR3. CDR1 is MNHEY, CDR2 SVGEGT, per germline. The CDR3 DNA reads as TGTGCCAGCAGTTACAGTATGAACACTGAAGCTTTCTTT. It translates to CASSYSMNTEAFF.

The chain links TRBV28 to TRBJ1-4; D unclear. Trimming shortened V by 2 bases and J by 7 bases, and 14 bases separated the two germline ends. The CDR3 length is 15 residues. Germline V gives CDR1 MDHEN, CDR2 SYDVKM. CDR3 DNA sequence: TGTGCCAGCAGTTTAAGTTGGGCCACATTTGAAAAACTGTTTTTT. Protein sequence: CASSLSWATFEKLFF.

Only one count was recorded for this clone. V is TRBV2 and J is TRBJ1-4; D not resolved. Germline CDR1 and CDR2: SNHLY and FYNNEI. Trimming shortened V by 8 bases and J by 3 bases, and 10 bases separated the two germline ends. The CDR3 is made up of 13 amino acids. As DNA, the CDR3 is TGTGCCAGCGGAGGGATATCTAATGAAAAACTGTTTTTT. It specifies CASGGISNEKLFF.

The chain is built from TRBV7-8 and TRBJ1-3; tentatively, D is TRBD1 (6 bases). The CDR3 runs 16 residues. Trimming cost V 1 base and J 2 bases, with 12 bases left between them. In germline, CDR1 is SGHVS, CDR2 FQNEAQ. The CDR3 bases are TGTGCCAGCAGCTTAGAAGGACAGAGGACTGGAAACACCATATATTTT. Translating gives CASSLEGQRTGNTIYF.